Described below is a single T cell receptor beta chain sequence and its context. This entry is derived from a study of control samples from healthy donors and cancer patients. Produced via immunoSEQ multiplex PCR; TCRdb's table is partial and in-frame only. The sample shows approximately 94,000 clones, about 88% of them seen only once. Germline CDR1 is KGHSH and CDR2 is LQKENI. The V gene lost 6 bases and the J gene lost 4 bases, with 10 bases spanning the gap. The CDR3 is 13 amino acids. This sequence originates from a man aged 65-85 years with lung cancer. Input material: PBMCs. The V call is TRBV18, the J call TRBJ1-5, with unresolved D. The CDR3 region is CASSPDANQPQHF. DNA of the CDR3: TGTGCCAGCTCCCCCGACGCGAATCAGCCCCAGCATTTT.